A selection of T cell receptor beta chains follows, all from one sample in a study of blood T cell repertoires in COVID-19. Assay used: immunoSEQ multiplex PCR; TCRdb lists only in-frame clones, some missing. The sample shows 150,000 or so clones, roughly 84% of them seen only once. Sequenced input: peripheral blood. These receptors were obtained from a young man with active or convalescent COVID-19. Each CDR3 is given with its conserved first and last residue. The D gene is left open where the match is weak. Expanded clones get a size class; other rows say once, few or many, or leave the size out.

once	TRBD2	TRBV4-2	TRBJ2-1	CASSDPAISGGYDEQFF	TGTGCCAGCAGTGACCCGGCTATATCGGGAGGGTACGATGAGCAGTTCTTC
.	.	TRBV10-3	TRBJ1-2	CAISVLGRGNYGYTF	TGTGCCATCAGTGTGCTAGGAAGAGGCAACTATGGCTACACCTTC
.	.	TRBV10-3	TRBJ2-5	CAISVPDKETQYF	TGTGCCATCAGTGTGCCTGACAAAGAGACCCAGTACTTC
.	TRBD2	TRBV7-3	TRBJ2-5	CASSLSTAGGQETQYF	TGTGCCAGCAGCCTTTCGACAGCGGGAGGACAAGAGACCCAGTACTTC
.	TRBD1	TRBV19	TRBJ1-6	CASSIGQGISPLHF	TGTGCCAGTAGTATCGGACAGGGCATTTCACCCCTCCACTTT
many	TRBD1	TRBV6-5	TRBJ2-3	CASIWGQLTDTQYF	TGTGCCAGCATCTGGGGACAGCTCACAGATACGCAGTATTTT
.	.	TRBV7-9	TRBJ1-1	CASSLGDRRNTEAFF	TGTGCCAGCAGCTTAGGCGATCGGAGGAACACTGAAGCTTTCTTT
few	.	TRBV15	TRBJ1-2	CATSRGREDYGYTF	TGTGCCACCAGCAGAGGCAGGGAGGACTATGGCTACACCTTC
once	TRBD2	TRBV5-1	TRBJ2-5	CASSFSASGETQYF	TGCGCCAGCAGCTTTTCGGCTAGCGGAGAGACCCAGTACTTC
.	TRBD2	TRBV5-4	TRBJ2-3	CASSLSSGRDTQYF	TGTGCCAGCAGCTTGTCTAGCGGGAGAGATACGCAGTATTTT
.	TRBD2	TRBV29-1	TRBJ2-7	CSVARREVKKKTSGITHYEQYF	TGCAGCGTTGCCCGCCGTGAGGTTAAAAAGAAAACTAGCGGGATAACACACTACGAGCAGTACTTC
few	.	TRBV21-1	TRBJ1-6	CASSMEGFSPLHF	TGTGCCAGCAGCATGGAGGGTTTTTCACCCCTCCACTTT
.	.	TRBV11-2	TRBJ1-1	CASSLMGGTEAFF	TGTGCCAGCAGCTTGATGGGGGGTACTGAAGCTTTCTTT
.	TRBD2	TRBV5-1	TRBJ2-3	CATKQGSGSADTQYF	TGCGCCACCAAACAAGGAAGCGGGAGCGCAGATACGCAGTATTTT
once	TRBD2	TRBV19	TRBJ2-7	CASSPPLRSSGILEQYF	TGTGCCAGTAGTCCGCCGTTGAGATCTAGCGGGATATTGGAGCAGTACTTC
.	TRBD2	TRBV7-9	TRBJ2-1	CASSSSGRYNEQFF	TGTGCCAGCAGCAGTAGCGGGAGATACAATGAGCAGTTCTTC
.	.	TRBV7-9	TRBJ2-3	CASSSRGGPTTDTQYF	TGTGCCAGCAGCTCCCGGGGAGGACCAACCACAGATACGCAGTATTTT
.	.	TRBV6-2/TRBV6-3	TRBJ1-6	CASSYSRIGVSPLHF	TGTGCCAGCAGTTACTCGAGGATTGGAGTCTCACCCCTCCACTTT
.	TRBD2	TRBV4-2	TRBJ2-2	CASSNTGTSGGTGELFF	TGTGCCAGCAGCAATACAGGGACTAGCGGGGGGACCGGGGAGCTGTTTTTT
.	TRBD2	TRBV29-1	TRBJ2-1	CSVVERESYNEQFF	TGCAGCGTTGTTGAGCGGGAGTCATACAATGAGCAGTTCTTC
.	TRBD2	TRBV7-9	TRBJ2-7	CASSLGAAGVREQYF	TGTGCCAGCAGCCTAGGGGCAGCGGGAGTTCGTGAGCAGTACTTC
.	.	TRBV9	TRBJ1-3	CASSLSWGAGNTIYF	TGTGCCAGCAGCCTGAGCTGGGGAGCTGGAAACACCATATATTTT
.	.	TRBV4-3	TRBJ2-3	CASSQDQQAPGRDTQYF	TGCGCCAGCAGCCAAGATCAACAGGCCCCCGGCAGAGATACGCAGTATTTT
.	.	TRBV11-2	TRBJ2-1	CASSSRGYPEDEQFF	TGTGCCAGCAGCTCTAGGGGGTACCCCGAGGATGAGCAGTTCTTC